This T cell receptor (beta chain) was captured by sequencing in a study of read filtering for tumor transcriptome and immune sequencing. The overall study: DNase treatment preceded whole-transcriptome library preparation.

This clonotype came up many times. At the time of active disease, bone marrow was collected from every patient. This library used approximately 390 ng RNA and molecular barcoded adaptors spanning alpha/delta and beta/gamma chains. One entry per CDR3 protein, called by TCRdb with MiXCR from the reads. The sample includes more than 55,000 distinct CDR3 sequences, 20% to 25% of them seen just once. There are 15 residues in the CDR3. V shed 6 bases and J 6 bases; nucleotides not matched to a gene: 8. CDR1 MNHEY and CDR2 SVGAGI come from the germline V gene. The rearrangement joins TRBV6-5 to TRBJ1-6; TRBD1 matches at 7 bases. This clonotype was sampled from a donor at least 40 years old with multiple myeloma. Sequencing was performed on a population of CD138-negative cells sorted from bone marrow. CDR3 sequence: CASSFPPGGNSPLHF. Here the CDR3 DNA reads TGTGCCAGCAGCTTCCCCCCAGGGGGTAATTCACCCCTCCACTTT.